These 7 T cell receptor beta chains originate from one sample sequenced in a study of blood T cell repertoires in COVID-19. Clones were read by immunoSEQ multiplex PCR, and TCRdb kept only the in-frame ones, dropping some. This sample has around 150,000 clones, with around 81% found just once. Sequencing input: PBMCs or T cells enriched from blood (not recorded which). All receptors come from a woman aged 40 to 55 who had recovered from COVID-19.

The CDR3 nucleotides are TGTGCCAGCAGCCCCAGGTACGAGCAGTACTTC. The encoded protein is CASSPRYEQYF. J is TRBJ2-7 and V is TRBV6-1; D remains ambiguous. Germline CDR1 reads MNHNS; CDR2 reads SASEGT. Trimming removed 6 bases at V and 4 bases at J, with 7 bases between. The CDR3 contains 11 residues.

The chain joins TRBV30 to TRBJ2-7; TRBD1 is a possible D gene (6 bases). V shed 1 base and J shed 7 bases, with 11 bases lying between them. Germline V CDR1 and CDR2: GTSNPN, SVGIG (reference sequence). The CDR3 has 12 amino acids. As DNA, the CDR3 is TGTGCCTGGAGTGCAGACAGGTTAGAGCAGTACTTC. Protein: CAWSADRLEQYF.

The rearrangement joins TRBV5-1 to TRBJ2-7, with TRBD2 matching over 15 bases. CDR3 size: 16 residues. Germline trimming cut 4 bases from V and 7 bases from J; bases unmatched to any gene: 9. Germline CDR1 and CDR2: SGHRS and YFSETQ. CDR3 residues: CASSRTSGRALEEQYF. The CDR3 bases are TGCGCCAGCAGCCGGACTAGCGGGAGGGCCTTGGAAGAGCAGTACTTC.

The chain recombines TRBV6-5 with TRBJ1-6, with D unclear. V gave up 4 bases and J gave up 7 bases, with 8 bases separating them. The V gene's germline CDR1 is MNHEY and CDR2 SVGAGI. This CDR3 is built from 13 residues. This chain's CDR3 is CASSSNLNSPLHF. For the CDR3, the DNA is TGTGCCAGCAGTTCAAACCTAAATTCACCCCTCCACTTT.

CDR3 protein: CAISERPREETEAFF. The CDR3, as DNA: TGTGCCATCAGTGAGAGGCCCAGGGAGGAGACTGAAGCTTTCTTT. The genes are TRBV10-3 and TRBJ1-1, with D possibly being TRBD1 (5 bases). Germline lookup yields CDR1 ENHRY and CDR2 SYGVKD. The germline V and J ends were trimmed by 2 bases and 5 bases, with 15 bases remaining between them. The CDR3 length is 15 residues.

The rearrangement links TRBV4-1 to TRBJ2-3, with 11 bases aligning to TRBD2. J was trimmed by 4 bases and V by 1 base; bases with no gene match: 7. The CDR3 extends over 17 amino acids. Germline assignment: CDR1 MGHRA and CDR2 YSYEKL. The DNA for the CDR3 is TGCGCCAGCAGCCAAGCCGGGACTAGCGGAGTTCCAGATACGCAGTATTTT. Encoded protein: CASSQAGTSGVPDTQYF.

This chain uses TRBV12-5 with TRBJ2-7; weak D call: TRBD1 (5 bases). Germline V gives CDR1 LGHNT, CDR2 FRNRAP. The CDR3 runs 16 residues. The V and J ends lost 8 bases and 2 bases respectively, with 22 bases between them. DNA for the CDR3: TGTGCTAGTAGTTCTACCCTGGGGCAGATTCCCTACGAGCAGTACTTC. This gives the protein CASSSTLGQIPYEQYF. Variable domain in full (rest from reference TRBV12-5 and TRBJ2-7): DARVTQTPRHKVTEMGQEVTMRCQPILGHNTVFWYRQTMMQGLELLAYFRNRAPLDDSGMPKDRFSAEMPDATLATLKIQPSEPRDSAVYFCASSSTLGQIPYEQYFGPGTRLTVT.